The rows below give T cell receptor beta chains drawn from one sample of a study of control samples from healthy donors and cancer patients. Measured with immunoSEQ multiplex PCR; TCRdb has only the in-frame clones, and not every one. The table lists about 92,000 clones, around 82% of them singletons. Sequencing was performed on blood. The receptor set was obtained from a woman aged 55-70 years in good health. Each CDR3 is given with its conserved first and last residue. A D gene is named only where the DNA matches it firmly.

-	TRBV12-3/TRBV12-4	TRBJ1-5	CASRQGTNQPQHF	TGTGCCAGCAGACAGGGTACAAATCAGCCCCAGCATTTT
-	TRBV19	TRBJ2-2	CASSLQILTAGELFF	TGTGCCAGTAGTCTGCAGATTTTGACAGCCGGGGAGCTGTTTTTT
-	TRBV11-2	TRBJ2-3	CASSFFGGPDTQYF	TGTGCCAGCAGCTTTTTTGGGGGGCCAGATACGCAGTATTTT
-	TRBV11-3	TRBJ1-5	CASSSRFGGEREQPQHF	TGTGCCAGCAGCTCCCGGTTCGGCGGGGAACGAGAACAGCCCCAGCATTTT
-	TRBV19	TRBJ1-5	CASSRGGTTAYQPQHF	TGTGCCAGTAGTAGAGGGGGGACCACCGCCTATCAGCCCCAGCATTTT
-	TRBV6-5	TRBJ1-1	CASSTGRPSLGAFF	TGTGCCAGCAGTACGGGACGGCCCTCACTGGGAGCTTTCTTT
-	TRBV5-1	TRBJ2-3	CASSLAPSSTDTQYF	TGCGCCAGCAGCTTGGCCCCGTCTAGCACAGATACGCAGTATTTT
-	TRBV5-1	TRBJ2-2	CASSLAIGELFF	TGCGCCAGCAGCTTGGCTATCGGGGAGCTGTTTTTT
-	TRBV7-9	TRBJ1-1	CASSPVGNTEAFF	TGTGCCAGCAGCCCCGTAGGGAACACTGAAGCTTTCTTT
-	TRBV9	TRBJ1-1	CASSLAPNTEAFF	TGTGCCAGCAGCTTAGCACCCAACACTGAAGCTTTCTTT
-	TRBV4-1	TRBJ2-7	CASSLSRQDLWDEQYF	TGCGCCAGCAGTCTTTCTCGACAGGACCTTTGGGACGAGCAGTACTTC